The entry that follows covers one TCR beta chain sequence. Germline V gene data show CDR1 as MDHEN and CDR2 as SYDVKM. The CDR3 is 15 residues long. V gave up 7 bases and J gave up 4 bases; unmatched junction bases: 8. TCRdb reanalysed the RT-PCR reads using MiXCR and keeps one entry per CDR3 protein. The sample yields hundreds of thousands of distinct CDR3 sequences, around 14% seen once. Sequenced sample: memory CD4+ T cells from blood. The TCR originated in a female donor in good health, serving as a healthy control. This rearrangement joins TRBV28 to TRBJ2-1; 9 nucleotides match TRBD2. CDR3 loop: CASIHSSGIYNEQFF. The CDR3 region has the DNA TGTGCCAGCATACACTCTAGCGGGATTTACAATGAGCAGTTCTTC.